This T cell receptor beta chain came from a study of cytomegalovirus exposure and HLA in healthy donors. The study's findings and limits: For most TCR sequences rarity was the rule, although some public TCRs occurred in many donors. As a later analysis showed, a missense DCLRE1C variant was linked to trimming of TCR beta V- and J-genes.

Between the trimmed V and J ends, which lost 2 bases and 3 bases, there was a span of 8 bases. This CDR3 has 13 residues. From germline, CDR1 is MNHEY and CDR2 SVGAGI. Notes on this clone: Its specificity is not known.

PCR involved 60 Vbeta and 13 Jbeta primers. Data came from immunoSEQ multiplex PCR; TCRdb stores just in-frame clones and leaves some out. The repertoire holds 130,000 or so clones, with about 74% as singletons. The clonotype was recovered from a man in his forties in good health and CMV-seropositive. Sequenced: PBMCs. The chain links TRBV6-5 to TRBJ2-7, with a weak D call TRBD1 (5 bases). The DNA for the CDR3 is TGTGCCAGCAGTTACGGACACTACTACGAGCAGTACTTC. Its translation is CASSYGHYYEQYF.